This T cell receptor beta chain is from a study of Ad26.COV2.S vaccination and SARS-CoV-2 variants. Study-level results: Greater spike-specific TCR breadth was seen in vaccine recipients than in placebo recipients.

Worth noting for this clone: Its antigen is still unknown.

TCRdb keeps only in-frame clones here, not all; method: immunoSEQ multiplex PCR. Of about 370,000 clones listed, around nine tenths are singletons. Treatment reported: approximately 18 received Ad26.COV2.S at low or high dose, single or two shots; 5 received placebo; per-sample allocation not given. Each sample was drawn 63 days after the first injection (of vaccine or placebo). From germline, CDR1 is LNHDA and CDR2 SQIVND (reference sequence). The CDR3 sequence is 16 residues long. The germline V and J ends were trimmed by 4 bases and 3 bases, with 19 bases remaining between them. The sample was peripheral blood, taken in a trial of Ad26.COV2.S vaccine versus placebo. The chain has TRBV19 and TRBJ2-7, with a tentative D call TRBD2 (7 bases). The source of this sequence is a person aged 18-65 years who received the Ad26.COV2.S COVID-19 vaccine or a placebo. The CDR3 coding sequence is TGTGCCAGTAGTAAGGGGGGGACCTACTCGGGCTACGAGCAGTACTTC. This sequence encodes CASSKGGTYSGYEQYF.